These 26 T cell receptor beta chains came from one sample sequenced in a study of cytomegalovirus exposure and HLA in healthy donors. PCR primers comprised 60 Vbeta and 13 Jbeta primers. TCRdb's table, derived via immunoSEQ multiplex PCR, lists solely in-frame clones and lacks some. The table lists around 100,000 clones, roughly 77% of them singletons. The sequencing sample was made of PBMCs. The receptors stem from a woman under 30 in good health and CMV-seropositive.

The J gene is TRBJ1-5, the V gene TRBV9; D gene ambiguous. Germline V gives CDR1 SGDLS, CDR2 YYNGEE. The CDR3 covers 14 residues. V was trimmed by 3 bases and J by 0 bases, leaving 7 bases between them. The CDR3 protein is CASSEEDSNQPQHF. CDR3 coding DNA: TGTGCCAGCAGCGAAGAGGATAGCAATCAGCCCCAGCATTTT.

The CDR3: CASSLASGRPYYEQYF. CDR3 nucleotides: TGTGCCAGCAGTTTAGCTAGCGGGAGACCCTACTACGAGCAGTACTTC. The chain joins TRBV27 to TRBJ2-7, with 10 positions matching TRBD2. With V trimmed by 2 bases and J by 3 bases, 7 bases remained unmatched. The CDR3 spans 16 residues. Per the germline V gene, CDR1 is MNHEY and CDR2 is SMNVEV (reference sequence).

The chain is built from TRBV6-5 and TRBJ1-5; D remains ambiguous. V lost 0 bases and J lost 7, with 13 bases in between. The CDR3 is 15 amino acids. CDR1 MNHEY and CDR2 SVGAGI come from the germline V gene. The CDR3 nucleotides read TGTGCCAGCAGTTACTCATCAGGCCCTAGCCAGCCCCAGCATTTT. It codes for CASSYSSGPSQPQHF.

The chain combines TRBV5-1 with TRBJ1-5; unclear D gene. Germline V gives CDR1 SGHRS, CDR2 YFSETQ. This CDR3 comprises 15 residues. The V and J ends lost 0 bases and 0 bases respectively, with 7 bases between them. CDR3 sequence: CASSLDSHSNQPQHF. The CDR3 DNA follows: TGCGCCAGCAGCTTGGACAGCCATAGCAATCAGCCCCAGCATTTT.

This CDR3 is CASSQDADSLFNYGYTF. The CDR3 coding sequence is TGCGCCAGCAGCCAAGACGCGGACAGCCTATTTAACTATGGCTACACCTTC. V and J are TRBV4-1 and TRBJ1-2; maybe TRBD1 (6 bases). Germline CDR1 and CDR2: MGHRA and YSYEKL. Trimming removed 0 bases from V and 1 base from J, with 15 bases in between. This CDR3 contains 17 residues.

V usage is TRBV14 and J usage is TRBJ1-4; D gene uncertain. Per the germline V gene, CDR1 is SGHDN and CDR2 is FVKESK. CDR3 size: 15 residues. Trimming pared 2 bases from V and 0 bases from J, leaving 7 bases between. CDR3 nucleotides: TGTGCCAGCAGCCAATCTCCGGCAACTAATGAAAAACTGTTTTTT. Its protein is CASSQSPATNEKLFF.

The CDR3 here is CASVRGPGNQPQHF. The CDR3, as DNA: TGCGCCAGCGTGAGGGGGCCTGGCAATCAGCCCCAGCATTTT. The chain carries TRBV4-1 and TRBJ1-5; 7 bases align to TRBD1. There are 14 residues in the CDR3. Looked up from germline, CDR1 is MGHRA and CDR2 is YSYEKL. The V and J ends lost 8 bases and 2 bases, in that order; junction bases with no gene match: 6.

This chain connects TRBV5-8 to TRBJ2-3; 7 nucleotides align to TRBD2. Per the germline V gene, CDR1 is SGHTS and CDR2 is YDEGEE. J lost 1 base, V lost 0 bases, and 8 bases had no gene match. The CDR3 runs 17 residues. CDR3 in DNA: TGTGCCAGCAGCTTGGGATCACTAGCGAGGGGCACAGATACGCAGTATTTT. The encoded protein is CASSLGSLARGTDTQYF.

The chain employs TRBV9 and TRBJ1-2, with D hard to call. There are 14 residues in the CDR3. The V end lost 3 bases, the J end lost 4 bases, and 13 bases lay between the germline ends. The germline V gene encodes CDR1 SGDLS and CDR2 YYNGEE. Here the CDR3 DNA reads TGTGCCAGCAGCGCCCCGGGGAAGCCCTATGGCTACACCTTC. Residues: CASSAPGKPYGYTF.

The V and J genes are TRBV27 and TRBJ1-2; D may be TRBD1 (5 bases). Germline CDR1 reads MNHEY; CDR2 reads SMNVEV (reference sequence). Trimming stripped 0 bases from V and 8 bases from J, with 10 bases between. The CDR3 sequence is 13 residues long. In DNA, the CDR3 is TGTGCCAGCAGTTTATCAGGGTGGGGCGGCTACACCTTC. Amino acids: CASSLSGWGGYTF.

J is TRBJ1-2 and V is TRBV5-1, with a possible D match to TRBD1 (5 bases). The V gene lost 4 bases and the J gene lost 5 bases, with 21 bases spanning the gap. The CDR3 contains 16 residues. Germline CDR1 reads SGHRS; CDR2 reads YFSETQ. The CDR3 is CASSPPHVREVYGYTF. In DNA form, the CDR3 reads TGCGCCAGCAGCCCGCCTCACGTCAGGGAAGTGTATGGCTACACCTTC. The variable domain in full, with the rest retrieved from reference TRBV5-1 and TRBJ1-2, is KAGVTQTPRYLIKTRGQQVTLSCSPISGHRSVSWYQQTPGQGLQFLFEYFSETQRNKGNFPGRFSGRQFSNSRSEMNVSTLELGDSALYLCASSPPHVREVYGYTFGSGTRLTVV.

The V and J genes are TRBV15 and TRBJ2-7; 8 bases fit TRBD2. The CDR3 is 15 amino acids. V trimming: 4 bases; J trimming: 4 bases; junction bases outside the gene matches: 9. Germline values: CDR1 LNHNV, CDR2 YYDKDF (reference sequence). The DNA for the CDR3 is TGTGCCACCAGCATTAGCGGGAATAGTTTGTACGAGCAGTACTTC. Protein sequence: CATSISGNSLYEQYF.

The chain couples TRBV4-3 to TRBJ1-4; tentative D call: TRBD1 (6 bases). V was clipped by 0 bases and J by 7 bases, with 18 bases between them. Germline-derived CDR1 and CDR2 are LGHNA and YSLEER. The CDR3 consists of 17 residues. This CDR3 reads CASSQDGGATSGEKLFF. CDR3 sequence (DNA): TGCGCCAGCAGCCAAGATGGGGGCGCGACGTCGGGTGAAAAACTGTTTTTT.

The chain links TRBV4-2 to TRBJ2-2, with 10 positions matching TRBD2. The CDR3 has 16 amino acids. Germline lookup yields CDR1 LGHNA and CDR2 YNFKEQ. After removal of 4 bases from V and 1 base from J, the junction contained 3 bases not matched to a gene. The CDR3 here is CASSRGLAENTGELFF. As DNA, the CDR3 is TGTGCCAGCAGCCGCGGACTAGCGGAGAACACCGGGGAGCTGTTTTTT.

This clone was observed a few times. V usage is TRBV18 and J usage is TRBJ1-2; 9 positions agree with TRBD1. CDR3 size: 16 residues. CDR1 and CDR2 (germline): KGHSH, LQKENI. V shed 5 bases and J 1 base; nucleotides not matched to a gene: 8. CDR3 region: CASSLFRDRDNYGYTF. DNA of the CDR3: TGTGCCAGCTCATTATTCCGGGACAGGGATAACTATGGCTACACCTTC.

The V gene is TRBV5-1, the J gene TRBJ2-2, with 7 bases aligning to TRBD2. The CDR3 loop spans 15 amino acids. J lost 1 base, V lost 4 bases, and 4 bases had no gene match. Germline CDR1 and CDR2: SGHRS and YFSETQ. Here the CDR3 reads CASSRAGENTGELFF. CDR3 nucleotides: TGCGCCAGCAGCAGGGCGGGGGAGAACACCGGGGAGCTGTTTTTT.

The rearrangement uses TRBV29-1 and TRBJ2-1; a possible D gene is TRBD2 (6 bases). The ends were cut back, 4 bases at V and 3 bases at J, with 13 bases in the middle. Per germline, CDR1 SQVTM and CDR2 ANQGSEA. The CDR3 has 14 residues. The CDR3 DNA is TGCAGCGTTGGGACGGGGGACGTCTACAATGAGCAGTTCTTC. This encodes CSVGTGDVYNEQFF.

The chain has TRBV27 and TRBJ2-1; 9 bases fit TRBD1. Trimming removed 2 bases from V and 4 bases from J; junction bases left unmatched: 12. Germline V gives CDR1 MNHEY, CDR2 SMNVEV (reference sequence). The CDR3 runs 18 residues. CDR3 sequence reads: CASSLGPGRGQGYNEQFF. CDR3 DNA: TGTGCCAGCAGTTTAGGCCCGGGACGGGGACAGGGATACAATGAGCAGTTCTTC.

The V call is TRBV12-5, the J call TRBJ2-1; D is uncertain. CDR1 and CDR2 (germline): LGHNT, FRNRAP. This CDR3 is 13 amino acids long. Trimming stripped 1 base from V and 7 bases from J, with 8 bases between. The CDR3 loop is CASGLAIRNEQFF. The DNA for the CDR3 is TGTGCTAGTGGTTTGGCCATTAGAAATGAGCAGTTCTTC.

CDR3 sequence: CASSSIRDTGFDEQYF. In DNA form, the CDR3 reads TGTGCCAGCAGCTCAATACGGGACACGGGGTTCGACGAGCAGTACTTC. This rearrangement joins TRBV5-8 to TRBJ2-7, with D perhaps matching TRBD1 (6 bases). Trimming removed 3 bases from V and 5 bases from J, with 21 bases in between. This CDR3 spans 16 amino acids. The germline CDR1 and CDR2 sequences are SGHTS and YDEGEE.

DNA of the CDR3: TGCGCCAGCAGCTTCGGACTAGCGGGAGGATTAAATTACGAGCAGTACTTC. This gives the protein CASSFGLAGGLNYEQYF. This sequence joins TRBV5-1 and TRBJ2-7, with 14 bases lining up with TRBD2. Germline V lookup: CDR1 SGHRS, CDR2 YFSETQ. CDR3 length: 17 amino acids. V dropped 2 bases and J dropped 4; count of bases not matched to a gene: 8.

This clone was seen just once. In DNA form, the CDR3 reads TGTGCCAGCAGTCCCGACAGGGGGGCCATCTATGGCTACACCTTC. This encodes CASSPDRGAIYGYTF. The chain combines TRBV2 with TRBJ1-2; TRBD1 agrees at 9 bases. Germline values: CDR1 SNHLY, CDR2 FYNNEI. Trimming took 5 bases from V and 4 from J; bases not matched to a gene: 8. CDR3 length equals 15 residues.

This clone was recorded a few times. CDR3 residues: CASSERDREVQYF. DNA of the CDR3: TGTGCCAGCAGTGAAAGGGACAGGGAAGTGCAGTACTTC. The rearrangement links TRBV2 to TRBJ2-7; 9 bases are a match to TRBD1. The junction had 5 bases not matched to a gene; V was cut back by 2 bases and J by 9 bases. The CDR3 has 13 amino acids. CDR1 is SNHLY and CDR2 is FYNNEI in the germline V gene.

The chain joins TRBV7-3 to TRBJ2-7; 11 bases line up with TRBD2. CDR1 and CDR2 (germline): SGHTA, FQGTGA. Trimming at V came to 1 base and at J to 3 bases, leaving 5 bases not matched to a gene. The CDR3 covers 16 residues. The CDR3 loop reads CASSLNRLAGGYEQYF. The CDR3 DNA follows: TGTGCCAGCAGCTTAAATCGCCTAGCGGGGGGCTACGAGCAGTACTTC.

CDR3 sequence: CASSPPARGQESPLHF. The CDR3 DNA reads TGTGCCAGCTCACCACCGGCGAGGGGGCAAGAGTCCCCCCTCCACTTT. The rearrangement uses TRBV18 and TRBJ1-6; 7 nucleotides align to TRBD1. Per the germline V gene, CDR1 is KGHSH and CDR2 is LQKENI. The CDR3 length is 16 residues. Losses at the gene ends were 0 bases for V and 13 bases for J; bases not matched to a gene: 12.

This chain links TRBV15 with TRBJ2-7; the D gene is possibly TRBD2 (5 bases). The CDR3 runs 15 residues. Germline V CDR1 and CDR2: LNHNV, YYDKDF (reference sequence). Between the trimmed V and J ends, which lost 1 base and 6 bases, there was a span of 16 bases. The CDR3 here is CATSRVEGDEAEQYF. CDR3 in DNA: TGTGCCACCAGCAGAGTAGAGGGAGATGAGGCCGAGCAGTACTTC. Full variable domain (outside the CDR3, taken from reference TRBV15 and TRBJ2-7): DAMVIQNPRYQVTQFGKPVTLSCSQTLNHNVMYWYQQKSSQAPKLLFHYYDKDFNNEADTPDNFQSRRPNTSFCFLDIRSPGLGDTAMYLCATSRVEGDEAEQYFGPGTRLTVT.